This T cell receptor beta chain was observed in a study of cytomegalovirus exposure and HLA in healthy donors. In the PCR, 60 Vbeta and 13 Jbeta primers were used. The protocol was immunoSEQ multiplex PCR, while the TCRdb copy is restricted to in-frame clones and leaves out a portion. The sample contains around 190,000 clones, about 90% of which appear only once. The sequenced material came from PBMCs. The receptor's source is a boy between 2 and 10 years old in good health and CMV-seronegative.

CDR3 sequence (DNA): TGTGCCAGAAGGAGGCAAAGCGGGAGGGGGACCGGGGAGCTGTTTTTT. It translates to CARRRQSGRGTGELFF. V usage is TRBV2 and J usage is TRBJ2-2, with 10 positions matching TRBD2. The CDR3 loop spans 16 amino acids. With 9 bases clipped from V and 5 bases from J, the junction kept 12 bases outside the gene matches. Germline assignment: CDR1 SNHLY and CDR2 FYNNEI.